A single sample is the source of the 17 T cell receptor beta chains below, sequenced in a study of OX40 agonist ivuxolimab in advanced cancers. The table came from immunoSEQ multiplex PCR; TCRdb's copy has only in-frame clones and leaves some out. This sample has around 69,000 clones, with nearly 90% found just once. Sequenced here: CD4+ or CD8+ T cells sorted from blood, sampled in a trial of the OX40 agonist ivuxolimab. Receptors were obtained from an adult with an advanced solid tumor such as melanoma, head and neck, liver or kidney cancer.

In this sample, this clone is medium-sized (0.01 to 0.1%). The chain joins TRBV28 to TRBJ1-4, with D possibly matching TRBD1 (5 bases). Germline V gene lookup returns CDR1 MDHEN and CDR2 SYDVKM. V gave up 4 bases and J gave up 7 bases, with 13 bases separating them. The length of the CDR3 is 14 residues. CDR3 protein: CASSSQGISEKLFF. The CDR3 DNA sequence: TGTGCCAGCAGTTCTCAGGGAATTAGTGAAAAACTGTTTTTT.

The chain combines TRBV28 with TRBJ1-1, with 7 bases lining up with TRBD1. In germline, CDR1 is MDHEN, CDR2 SYDVKM. The CDR3 consists of 15 residues. The J segment lost 2 bases and the V segment lost 6 bases, leaving 9 bases of the junction unmatched. The CDR3 reads CASRSKGQPNTEAFF. The CDR3 DNA reads TGTGCCAGCAGATCAAAGGGACAGCCAAACACTGAAGCTTTCTTT.

The V and J genes are TRBV6-5 and TRBJ2-5; possible D gene TRBD1, 6 bases. The germline gives CDR1 MNHEY, CDR2 SVGAGI. V was pared by 7 bases and J by 0 bases, with 15 bases between. This CDR3 has 15 amino acids. CDR3 sequence (DNA): TGTGCCAGCACCCCGACAGGTCCACACCAAGAGACCCAGTACTTC. Amino acids: CASTPTGPHQETQYF.

The rearrangement links TRBV19 to TRBJ1-4; D is ambiguous. The germline V gene encodes CDR1 LNHDA and CDR2 SQIVND (reference sequence). The CDR3 loop spans 14 amino acids. Trimming took 5 bases from V and 0 from J, leaving 7 bases between them. The DNA for the CDR3 is TGTGCCAGTAGTCAACAAGCAACTAATGAAAAACTGTTTTTT. Translated: CASSQQATNEKLFF.

This clone was seen a handful of times. This rearrangement joins TRBV7-6 to TRBJ2-7; no definite D call. Trimming removed 5 bases at V and 5 bases at J, with 13 bases between. Germline CDR1 is SGHVS and CDR2 is FNYEAQ. The CDR3 sequence is 13 residues long. CDR3 DNA sequence: TGTGCCAGCAGCCTAACTCTTCGGGACGAGCAGTACTTC. This sequence encodes CASSLTLRDEQYF.

The chain has TRBV12-2 and TRBJ1-2. TRBV12-2 is a documented pseudogene. The CDR3 is 18 residues long. CDR3 amino acids: CASRFDRTRGGRNYGYTF. CDR3 nucleotides: TGTGCAAGTCGCTTCGACCGGACACGTGGGGGGCGCAACTATGGCTACACCTTC.

This clone has a single count. J is TRBJ2-1 and V is TRBV10-3; 7 bases fit TRBD2. V trimming: 8 bases; J trimming: 4 bases; junction bases outside the gene matches: 14. Germline V gene sequence: CDR1 ENHRY, CDR2 SYGVKD. The CDR3 runs to 16 residues. The CDR3 DNA reads as TGTGCCATCGGGCATTGGGATAGCGGGCCGTACAATGAGCAGTTCTTC. Encoded protein: CAIGHWDSGPYNEQFF.

The CDR3 reads CASSPREGITYEQYF. The CDR3 coding sequence is TGTGCCAGCTCACCACGGGAGGGGATTACCTACGAGCAGTACTTC. The chain is built from TRBV18 and TRBJ2-7; 7 positions match TRBD2. Per the germline V gene, CDR1 is KGHSH and CDR2 is LQKENI. V was pared by 1 base and J by 2 bases, with 5 bases of the junction left unmatched. The CDR3 consists of 15 residues.

The rearrangement joins TRBV7-8 to TRBJ1-3; D not certain. Trimming cost V 1 base and J 0 bases, with 13 bases left between them. The germline V gene encodes CDR1 SGHVS and CDR2 FQNEAQ. This CDR3 spans 17 amino acids. The chain's CDR3 is CASSLDGGARSGNTIYF. The CDR3 DNA reads TGTGCCAGCAGCTTAGATGGCGGCGCCCGCTCTGGAAACACCATATATTTT.

V is TRBV4-2 and J is TRBJ1-2; a weak D match, TRBD1 (5 bases). The CDR3 has 20 residues. Trimming took off 4 bases at V and 0 bases at J, with 27 bases between the two ends. Germline CDR1 reads LGHNA; CDR2 reads YNFKEQ. The CDR3 here is CASSPYPVRDGEKANYGYTF. CDR3 sequence (DNA): TGTGCCAGCAGCCCCTACCCCGTCCGGGACGGAGAGAAAGCTAACTATGGCTACACCTTC.

This CDR3 is CASSQRTTGTSGRAHYYEQYF. DNA for the CDR3: TGTGCCAGCAGCCAAAGAACGACCGGGACTAGCGGGAGGGCCCACTACTACGAGCAGTACTTC. This chain uses TRBV14 with TRBJ2-7, with 16 bases that match TRBD2. With 2 bases clipped from V and 3 bases from J, the junction kept 16 bases outside the gene matches. Germline values: CDR1 SGHDN, CDR2 FVKESK. The CDR3 runs to 21 residues.

The chain combines TRBV7-3 with TRBJ1-1, with TRBD1 matching over 7 bases. The CDR3 is 15 amino acids. Germline CDR1 SGHTA, CDR2 FQGTGA. J was trimmed by 0 bases and V by 5 bases; bases with no gene match: 6. CDR3 nucleotide sequence: TGTGCCAGCAGCACGGGACAGCTCATGAACACTGAAGCTTTCTTT. As protein: CASSTGQLMNTEAFF.

The rearrangement joins TRBV19 to TRBJ1-1; D remains unclear. The CDR3 runs 13 residues. Trimming stripped 10 bases from V and 3 bases from J, with 15 bases between. Germline lookup yields CDR1 LNHDA and CDR2 SQIVND (reference sequence). This CDR3 is CATGIRRDTEAFF. CDR3 DNA: TGTGCCACCGGGATCCGAAGGGACACTGAAGCTTTCTTT.

This sequence joins TRBV4-3 and TRBJ1-1; 7 nucleotides match TRBD1. V was pared by 6 bases and J by 7 bases, with 8 bases of the junction left unmatched. The CDR3 sequence is 13 residues long. Germline CDR1 and CDR2: LGHNA and YSLEER. CDR3 loop: CASSFLGGDEAFF. CDR3 DNA: TGCGCCAGCAGTTTTTTAGGGGGCGATGAAGCTTTCTTT.

This rearrangement joins TRBV28 to TRBJ2-2; D is undetermined. Germline CDR1 and CDR2: MDHEN and SYDVKM. The CDR3 has 17 amino acids. Trimming stripped 5 bases from V and 3 bases from J, with 19 bases between. The CDR3 region is CASSPNTLESHTGELFF. The CDR3 bases are TGTGCCAGCAGTCCAAACACTCTAGAGAGCCACACCGGGGAGCTGTTTTTT.

The chain is built from TRBV5-8 and TRBJ2-5; no clear D. V was pared by 4 bases and J by 1 base, with 8 bases between. The CDR3 consists of 13 residues. The germline CDR1 and CDR2 sequences are SGHTS and YDEGEE. The CDR3 coding sequence is TGTGCCAGCAGCCTTAGGTTCCAAGAGACCCAGTACTTC. Translated: CASSLRFQETQYF.

J is TRBJ1-1 and V is TRBV19; 8 bases map to TRBD1. The CDR3 length is 13 residues. V was pared by 1 base and J by 8 bases, with 3 bases of the junction left unmatched. In germline, CDR1 is LNHDA, CDR2 SQIVND (reference sequence). DNA of the CDR3: TGTGCCAGTAGTATAGCAGGGGGCGGCGAAGCTTTCTTT. The encoded protein is CASSIAGGGEAFF.